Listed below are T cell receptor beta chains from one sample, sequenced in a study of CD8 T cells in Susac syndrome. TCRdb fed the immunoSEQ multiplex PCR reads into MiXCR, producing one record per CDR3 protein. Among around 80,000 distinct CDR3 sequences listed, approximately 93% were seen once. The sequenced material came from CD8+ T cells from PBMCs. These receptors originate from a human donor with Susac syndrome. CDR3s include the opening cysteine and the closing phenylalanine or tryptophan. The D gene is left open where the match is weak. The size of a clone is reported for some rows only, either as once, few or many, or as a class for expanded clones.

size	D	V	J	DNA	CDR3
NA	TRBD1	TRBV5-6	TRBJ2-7	TGTGCCAGCAGGGGGACAGGGCCCGAGCAGTACTTC	CASRGTGPEQYF
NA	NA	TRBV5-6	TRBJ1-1	TGTGCCAGCAGCTTGCTTACGGGGGTAGGAACTGAAGCTTTCTTT	CASSLLTGVGTEAFF
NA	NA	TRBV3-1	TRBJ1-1	TGTGCCAGCAGCCAATTCCGGGATCACAGGGAGGGGGCTTTCTTT	CASSQFRDHREGAFF
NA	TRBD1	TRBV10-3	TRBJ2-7	TGTGCCATCAGTGCGACAGGGGCGGGGACCTACGAGCAGTACTTC	CAISATGAGTYEQYF
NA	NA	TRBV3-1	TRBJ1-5	TGTGCCAGCAGCCAAGGGGTCTTTGGGACTCCATGGCAAGCCCAGCATTTT	CASSQGVFGTPWQAQHF
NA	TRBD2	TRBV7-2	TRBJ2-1	TGTGCCAGCAGCTTAAACGGACGGATCGGACTAGTCGACTACAATGAGCAGTTCTTC	CASSLNGRIGLVDYNEQFF
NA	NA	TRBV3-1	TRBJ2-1	TGTGCCAGCAGCTACAACCCCAGGGCCTCCTCCTACAATGAGCAGTTCTTC	CASSYNPRASSYNEQFF
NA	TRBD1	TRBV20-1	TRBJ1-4	TGCAGTGCTAGCGGACAGGGGGAAGAAAAACTGTTTTTT	CSASGQGEEKLFF
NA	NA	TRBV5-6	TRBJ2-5	TGTGCCAGCAGCTCGGGAGTTCTGGAGACCCAGTACTTC	CASSSGVLETQYF
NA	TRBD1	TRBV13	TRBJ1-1	TGTGCCAGCAGCTCCCTTGTAGGGACAGCCAACACTGAAGCTTTCTTT	CASSSLVGTANTEAFF
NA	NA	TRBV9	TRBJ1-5	TGTGCCAGCAGCGGCCGGGACTCAGTTCAGCCCCAGCATTTT	CASSGRDSVQPQHF
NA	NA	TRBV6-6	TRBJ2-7	TGTGCCAGCAGCCCAGGGCCGCTCCCTTACGAGCAGTACTTC	CASSPGPLPYEQYF
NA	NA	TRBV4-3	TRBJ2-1	TGCGCCAGCAGCCCGCTAGGTTCGGGCGAGCAGTTCTTC	CASSPLGSGEQFF
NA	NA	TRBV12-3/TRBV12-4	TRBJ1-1	TGTGCCAGCAGTTTAGCGGGGGTTCAGACTGAAGCTTTCTTT	CASSLAGVQTEAFF
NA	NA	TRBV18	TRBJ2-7	TGTGCCAGCTCACCAGTTAGAAGTAGAAATTACGAGCAGTACTTC	CASSPVRSRNYEQYF
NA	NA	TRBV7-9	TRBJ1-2	TGTGCCAGCAGCTTATTTCAGGGGACGCCCGAACTCTATGGCTACACCTTC	CASSLFQGTPELYGYTF
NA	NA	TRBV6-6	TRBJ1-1	TGTGCCAGCAGCCTGGGCTTGGAGGGAGCTTTCTTT	CASSLGLEGAFF
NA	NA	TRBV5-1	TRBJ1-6	TGCGCCAGCAGCTTGGGGGGAGGACAGACCTATAATTCACCCCTCCACTTT	CASSLGGGQTYNSPLHF
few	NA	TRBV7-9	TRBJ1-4	TGTGCCAGCAGTAACCAACAGAGAAAACTGTTTTTT	CASSNQQRKLFF
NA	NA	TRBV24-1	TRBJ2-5	TGTGCCACCAGTGAAGACTACCAAGAGACCCAGTACTTC	CATSEDYQETQYF
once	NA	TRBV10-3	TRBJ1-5	TGTGCCATCAGTGAGTCAAATAATCAGCCCCAGCATTTT	CAISESNNQPQHF
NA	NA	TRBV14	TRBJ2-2	TGTGCCAGCAGCCAAGAGCCAGGGGTGGACACCGGGGAGCTGTTTTTT	CASSQEPGVDTGELFF
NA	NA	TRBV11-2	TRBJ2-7	TGTGCCAGCAGCTTAGACGAGGGAGGCGTAGCCTACGAGCAGTACTTC	CASSLDEGGVAYEQYF
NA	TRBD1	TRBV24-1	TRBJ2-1	TGTGCCACCAGTGATGCCGGGACAGGGGATGAGCAGTTCTTC	CATSDAGTGDEQFF
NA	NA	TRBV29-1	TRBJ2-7	TGCAGCGTTGGTCCGTCCTCCTACGAGCAGTACTTC	CSVGPSSYEQYF
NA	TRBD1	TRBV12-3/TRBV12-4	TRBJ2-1	TGTGCCAGCAGTTTCCGGACAGGGACCTACAATGAGCAGTTCTTC	CASSFRTGTYNEQFF
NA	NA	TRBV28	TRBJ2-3	TGTGCCAGCAGCTTGCCGGAGACTGGCACAGATACGCAGTATTTT	CASSLPETGTDTQYF